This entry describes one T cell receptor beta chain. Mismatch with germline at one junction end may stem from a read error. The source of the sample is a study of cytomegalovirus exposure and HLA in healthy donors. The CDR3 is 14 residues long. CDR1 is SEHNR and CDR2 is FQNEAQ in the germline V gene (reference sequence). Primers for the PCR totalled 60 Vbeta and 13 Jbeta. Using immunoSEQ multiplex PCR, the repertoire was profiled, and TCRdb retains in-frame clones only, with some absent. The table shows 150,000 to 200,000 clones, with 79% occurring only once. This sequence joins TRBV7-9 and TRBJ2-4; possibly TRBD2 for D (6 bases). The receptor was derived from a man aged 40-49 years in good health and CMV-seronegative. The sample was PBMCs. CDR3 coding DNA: TGTGCCAGCAGCTTTGGAGGGGCCAAAAACAGTCAGTACTTC. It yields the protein CASSFGGAKNSQYF.